Reported below is one T cell receptor (beta chain). Its antigen is currently unknown. This sample stems from a study of T cell responses to AZD1222 COVID-19 vaccine. Study outcomes and limitations: White British people made up most donors, females outnumbered males, and clonal diversity was possibly underestimated. Just a handful of AZD1222 recipients tested seropositive at baseline.

Assay: immunoSEQ multiplex PCR; the TCRdb copy retains only in-frame clones and omits some. The sample carries approximately 130,000 clones, over 85% recorded once. CDR1 is LGHDT and CDR2 is YNNKEL in the germline V gene (reference sequence). V trimming: 2 bases; J trimming: 9 bases; junction bases outside the gene matches: 5. CDR3 length: 14 residues. The V call is TRBV3-1 (or the pseudogene TRBV3-2), the J call TRBJ2-1; the match to TRBD2 covers 9 bases. This material consisted of peripheral blood, taken on day 0 of AZD1222 vaccination. This sequence was found in an adult in good health. Here the CDR3 reads CASSQFVAGAEQFF. The CDR3 nucleotides are TGTGCCAGCAGCCAATTTGTAGCGGGAGCTGAGCAGTTCTTC.